This T cell receptor (beta chain) is from a study of cytomegalovirus exposure and HLA in healthy donors. PCR was performed using 60 Vbeta and 13 Jbeta primers. The assay was immunoSEQ multiplex PCR, and TCRdb's table has in-frame clones only and misses some. The sample table includes approximately 120,000 clones. This CDR3 comprises 13 residues. The germline V gene has CDR1 MDHEN and CDR2 SYDVKM. V lost 3 bases and J lost 5, with 7 bases in between. This receptor was obtained from a woman aged 55-69 years in good health and CMV-seronegative. The rearrangement uses TRBV28 and TRBJ1-4; D may be TRBD1 (6 bases). Sequenced sample: PBMCs. CDR3 protein: CASSFTGNEKLFF. The CDR3 region has the DNA TGTGCCAGCAGTTTCACAGGGAATGAAAAACTGTTTTTT.